This record covers a single T cell receptor beta chain. Trimming shortened V by 4 bases and J by 0 bases, and 10 bases separated the two germline ends. In germline, CDR1 is SGHTA, CDR2 FQGTGA. The CDR3 extends over 14 amino acids. Repertoires were generated with immunoSEQ multiplex PCR, while TCRdb's copy carries only in-frame clones and drops some. The sample shows approximately 57,000 clones, under 95% of them seen only once. These data come from a study of T cell changes during pregnancy in multiple sclerosis. This receptor was identified in a female donor with multiple sclerosis, enrolled in a pregnancy study. The genes are TRBV7-3 and TRBJ2-7; a possible D gene is TRBD1 (5 bases). This sample comprised CD4+ T cells from peripheral blood mononuclear cells, obtained in the second trimester of pregnancy. The CDR3 reads CASSSTGSSYEQYF. CDR3 coding DNA: TGTGCCAGCAGCTCCACAGGTAGCTCCTACGAGCAGTACTTC.